This TCR beta chain was retrieved from a study of blood T cell repertoires in COVID-19. Trimming took off 0 bases at V and 5 bases at J, with 7 bases between the two ends. Germline CDR1 reads MNHEY; CDR2 reads SMNVEV (reference sequence). The CDR3 is 13 residues long. Repertoires were generated with immunoSEQ multiplex PCR, while TCRdb's copy carries only in-frame clones and drops some. The sample has 210,000 or so clones, roughly 86% seen once. The V and J genes are TRBV27 and TRBJ1-1; D is ambiguous. The TCR sequence derives from a woman aged 60-70 years with acute or convalescent COVID-19. Source material: peripheral blood. The CDR3, as DNA: TGTGCCAGCAGTTTATCAGAGGGTACTGAAGCTTTCTTT. Protein product: CASSLSEGTEAFF.